These T cell receptor beta chains were read from a single sample in a study of T cell changes during pregnancy in multiple sclerosis. Data came from immunoSEQ multiplex PCR; TCRdb stores just in-frame clones and leaves some out. The repertoire holds about 59,000 clones, with approximately 94% as singletons. This specimen was CD8+ T cells from peripheral blood mononuclear cells, taken after pregnancy. The source is a female donor with multiple sclerosis, enrolled in a pregnancy study. CDR3s include the opening cysteine and the closing phenylalanine or tryptophan. The order of the fields is V gene, D gene, CDR3 length, J gene, clone size, CDR3 DNA, CDR3 protein. A D gene is named only where the DNA matches it firmly. Size tells how often a clone was seen (once, few, many) or the class of an expanded clone, and some rows leave it out.

v_call: TRBV21-1
d_call: -
cdr3_length: 19
j_call: TRBJ2-1
clone_size: -
cdr3_nt: TGTGCCAGCAGCAAGGTCCCGCCCAAACAGGGTCATGGAGACAATGAGCAGTTCTTC
cdr3_aa: CASSKVPPKQGHGDNEQFF

v_call: TRBV10-3
d_call: -
cdr3_length: 14
j_call: TRBJ2-5
clone_size: -
cdr3_nt: TGTGCCATCAGTGAAGGAGGGGCTGAAGAGACCCAGTACTTC
cdr3_aa: CAISEGGAEETQYF

v_call: TRBV6-1
d_call: -
cdr3_length: 15
j_call: TRBJ2-3
clone_size: -
cdr3_nt: TGTGCCAGCAAAGAACAGGGGGGGTACACAGATACGCAGTATTTT
cdr3_aa: CASKEQGGYTDTQYF

v_call: TRBV30
d_call: TRBD1
cdr3_length: 14
j_call: TRBJ1-2
clone_size: -
cdr3_nt: TGTGCCTGGAGGCGGACAGGGGGTGACTATGGCTACACCTTC
cdr3_aa: CAWRRTGGDYGYTF

v_call: TRBV5-1
d_call: -
cdr3_length: 12
j_call: TRBJ2-3
clone_size: -
cdr3_nt: TGCGCCAGCAGCCTCTATACAGATACGCAGTATTTT
cdr3_aa: CASSLYTDTQYF

v_call: TRBV25-1
d_call: TRBD1
cdr3_length: 13
j_call: TRBJ2-1
clone_size: -
cdr3_nt: TGTGCCAGCAGTGGGGACAGCCGCAATGAGCAGTTCTTC
cdr3_aa: CASSGDSRNEQFF

v_call: TRBV6-5
d_call: -
cdr3_length: 15
j_call: TRBJ1-1
clone_size: once
cdr3_nt: TGTGCCAGCAGTTACTCGATACAGGGCTACACTGAAGCTTTCTTT
cdr3_aa: CASSYSIQGYTEAFF

v_call: TRBV27
d_call: TRBD1
cdr3_length: 14
j_call: TRBJ1-2
clone_size: once
cdr3_nt: TGTGCCAGCACCCCCGGGGCAGGGGGCTATGGCTACACCTTC
cdr3_aa: CASTPGAGGYGYTF

v_call: TRBV7-6
d_call: -
cdr3_length: 15
j_call: TRBJ1-5
clone_size: -
cdr3_nt: TGTGCCAGCAGCTTAGGGCGGGGTACGGGTCAGCCCCAGCATTTT
cdr3_aa: CASSLGRGTGQPQHF

v_call: TRBV5-1
d_call: TRBD2
cdr3_length: 16
j_call: TRBJ2-1
clone_size: -
cdr3_nt: TGCGCCAGCAGCTCGGGACTAGCGGGGTCAAGCGATGAGCAGTTCTTC
cdr3_aa: CASSSGLAGSSDEQFF

v_call: TRBV19
d_call: -
cdr3_length: 12
j_call: TRBJ1-1
clone_size: -
cdr3_nt: TGTGCCAGTAGTCAGGGCCTCAATGAAGCTTTCTTT
cdr3_aa: CASSQGLNEAFF

v_call: TRBV15
d_call: TRBD1
cdr3_length: 14
j_call: TRBJ2-1
clone_size: -
cdr3_nt: TGTGCCACCAGAATGACAGGGTGGGACAATGAGCAGTTCTTC
cdr3_aa: CATRMTGWDNEQFF

v_call: TRBV7-9
d_call: TRBD1
cdr3_length: 15
j_call: TRBJ1-2
clone_size: -
cdr3_nt: TGTGCCAGCAGCTTGGGCCAGGGGGTTAACTATGGCTACACCTTC
cdr3_aa: CASSLGQGVNYGYTF

v_call: TRBV27
d_call: -
cdr3_length: 13
j_call: TRBJ2-1
clone_size: -
cdr3_nt: TGTGCCAGCAGTTTCGACAGATACAATGAGCAGTTCTTC
cdr3_aa: CASSFDRYNEQFF

v_call: TRBV27
d_call: -
cdr3_length: 14
j_call: TRBJ1-1
clone_size: -
cdr3_nt: TGTGCCAGCAGTCCCCTCACAGGGAGTTCTGAAGCTTTCTTT
cdr3_aa: CASSPLTGSSEAFF

v_call: TRBV27
d_call: -
cdr3_length: 14
j_call: TRBJ2-7
clone_size: -
cdr3_nt: TGTGCCAGCAGCCCTGCCGGATTCGGGAACGAGCAGTACTTC
cdr3_aa: CASSPAGFGNEQYF

v_call: TRBV28
d_call: TRBD2
cdr3_length: 19
j_call: TRBJ2-1
clone_size: -
cdr3_nt: TGTGCCAGCAGTTCCGAGCTAGCGGGGATACACGACCCCTACAATGAGCAGTTCTTC
cdr3_aa: CASSSELAGIHDPYNEQFF

v_call: TRBV30
d_call: TRBD2
cdr3_length: 16
j_call: TRBJ2-1
clone_size: -
cdr3_nt: TGTGCCTGGACTCAATTGACTAGCGGTTTATACAATGAGCAGTTCTTC
cdr3_aa: CAWTQLTSGLYNEQFF

v_call: TRBV27
d_call: -
cdr3_length: 14
j_call: TRBJ2-7
clone_size: -
cdr3_nt: TGTGCCAGCATCATACAGGTACCCTCCTACGAGCAGTACTTC
cdr3_aa: CASIIQVPSYEQYF

v_call: TRBV5-8
d_call: -
cdr3_length: 18
j_call: TRBJ2-1
clone_size: once
cdr3_nt: TGTGCCAGCAGCTTTTCCCTTACGCCACCCCGGTCCTACAATGAGCAGTTCTTC
cdr3_aa: CASSFSLTPPRSYNEQFF

v_call: TRBV6-1
d_call: TRBD1
cdr3_length: 14
j_call: TRBJ2-5
clone_size: -
cdr3_nt: TGTGCCAGCAGTGTGTGGACAGGGCAAGAGACCCAGTACTTC
cdr3_aa: CASSVWTGQETQYF

v_call: TRBV7-6
d_call: TRBD1
cdr3_length: 16
j_call: TRBJ2-6
clone_size: -
cdr3_nt: TGTGCCAGCAGCTCCACAGGGGGCGGTGGGGCCAACGTCCTGACTTTC
cdr3_aa: CASSSTGGGGANVLTF

v_call: TRBV19
d_call: TRBD1
cdr3_length: 14
j_call: TRBJ2-7
clone_size: -
cdr3_nt: TGTGCCAGTAGTAACGACAGGGGGTTCTACGAGCAGTACTTC
cdr3_aa: CASSNDRGFYEQYF

v_call: TRBV6-1
d_call: TRBD1
cdr3_length: 16
j_call: TRBJ1-1
clone_size: -
cdr3_nt: TGTGCCAGCAGTGGGGGGACAGGGGCCCCGAACACTGAAGCTTTCTTT
cdr3_aa: CASSGGTGAPNTEAFF

v_call: TRBV6-1
d_call: -
cdr3_length: 15
j_call: TRBJ2-7
clone_size: -
cdr3_nt: TGTGCCAGCAGTGGCTCCAGGGATATAACCTACGAGCAGTACTTC
cdr3_aa: CASSGSRDITYEQYF

v_call: TRBV15
d_call: TRBD1
cdr3_length: 15
j_call: TRBJ2-1
clone_size: -
cdr3_nt: TGTGCCACCAGCAGAGCCAGACAGGGGTACAATGAGCAGTTCTTC
cdr3_aa: CATSRARQGYNEQFF

v_call: TRBV2
d_call: -
cdr3_length: 12
j_call: TRBJ2-1
clone_size: once
cdr3_nt: TGTGCCAGCTTGTATTCCGGGAATGAGCAGTTCTTC
cdr3_aa: CASLYSGNEQFF